The rows below give T cell receptor beta chains drawn from one sample of a study of glioma-infiltrating T cells. Via MiXCR, TCRdb re-called the multiplex PCR reads, giving one row per CDR3 protein. This repertoire shows a few hundred thousand distinct CDR3 sequences, more than 35% found once; its top ten account for approximately 12%. The sample was glioma tissue, nonneoplastic brain tissue, or PBMCs (not recorded which). The receptors come from a human donor with low-grade glioma or glioblastoma, undergoing nonglioma brain surgery, or in good health (not recorded which). Each CDR3 is given with its conserved first and last residue. D genes are given only for firm matches. Where a row states a size, it is once, few, many or the class of an expanded clone; other rows omit it.

V gene: TRBV7-2
clone size: .
D gene: .
J gene: TRBJ1-4
CDR3 DNA: TGTGCCAGCAGCCTACGTCGCAGGTCTAATGAAAAACTGTTTTTT
CDR3 protein: CASSLRRRSNEKLFF

V gene: TRBV6-1
clone size: few
D gene: TRBD1
J gene: TRBJ1-5
CDR3 DNA: TGTGCCAGCAGTCCCGGGACAGGGGACTGGCAGCCCCAGCATTTT
CDR3 protein: CASSPGTGDWQPQHF

V gene: TRBV14
clone size: few
D gene: .
J gene: TRBJ2-3
CDR3 DNA: TGTGCCAGCAGCCAAGTAGGTGGGAGCACAGATACGCAGTATTTT
CDR3 protein: CASSQVGGSTDTQYF

V gene: TRBV27
clone size: few
D gene: .
J gene: TRBJ2-7
CDR3 DNA: TGTGCCAGCAGTTCCCTCTGGGGGGAGGTTTACGAGCAGTACTTC
CDR3 protein: CASSSLWGEVYEQYF

V gene: TRBV28
clone size: many
D gene: TRBD1
J gene: TRBJ1-2
CDR3 DNA: TGTGCCAGCAGTTTAAGGACAGGGGTTCACTATGGCTACACCTTC
CDR3 protein: CASSLRTGVHYGYTF

V gene: TRBV6-1
clone size: .
D gene: TRBD1
J gene: TRBJ1-5
CDR3 DNA: TGTGCCTGCAGGTCGGGACAGGGAGAACAGCCCCAGCATTTT
CDR3 protein: CACRSGQGEQPQHF

V gene: TRBV27
clone size: once
D gene: .
J gene: TRBJ1-5
CDR3 DNA: TGTGCCAGCAGTCACGGGCCAGGCGGTCAGACCCAGCATTTT
CDR3 protein: CASSHGPGGQTQHF

V gene: TRBV6-1
clone size: .
D gene: .
J gene: TRBJ2-2
CDR3 DNA: TGTGCCAGCAGTGGGGCAGGGTCCACCGGGGAGCTGTTTTTT
CDR3 protein: CASSGAGSTGELFF

V gene: TRBV28
clone size: many
D gene: .
J gene: TRBJ2-7
CDR3 DNA: TGTGCCAGCAGTTTTATGGAGGTCTCGGGCTACGAGCAGTACTTC
CDR3 protein: CASSFMEVSGYEQYF

V gene: TRBV7-8
clone size: many
D gene: .
J gene: TRBJ1-5
CDR3 DNA: TGTGCCAGCAGCTGGGACACTTATCAGCCCCAGCATTTT
CDR3 protein: CASSWDTYQPQHF

V gene: TRBV29-1
clone size: few
D gene: .
J gene: TRBJ2-1
CDR3 DNA: TGCAGCGTTCACCGGGGGGACGGGGGCAACAATGAGCAGTTCTTC
CDR3 protein: CSVHRGDGGNNEQFF

V gene: TRBV4-1
clone size: .
D gene: .
J gene: TRBJ2-7
CDR3 DNA: TGCGCCAGCAGCCCGCGTATCCCCTGCGAGCAGTACTTC
CDR3 protein: CASSPRIPCEQYF

V gene: TRBV27
clone size: many
D gene: .
J gene: TRBJ2-7
CDR3 DNA: TGTGCCAGCAGTTTAGGGCAGGGGAACGAGCAGTACTTC
CDR3 protein: CASSLGQGNEQYF

V gene: TRBV24-1
clone size: .
D gene: .
J gene: TRBJ2-1
CDR3 DNA: TGTGCCACCAGTGGGGCGGAGGACTCCTACAATGAGCAGTTCTTC
CDR3 protein: CATSGAEDSYNEQFF

V gene: TRBV28
clone size: .
D gene: TRBD2
J gene: TRBJ2-5
CDR3 DNA: TGTGCCAGCACCCCCCCGCTAGCGGGAGGGTATGAGACCCAGTACTTC
CDR3 protein: CASTPPLAGGYETQYF

V gene: TRBV7-2
clone size: many
D gene: .
J gene: TRBJ1-6
CDR3 DNA: TGTGCCAGCAGCTTAGTAGAGAAATCACCCCTCCACTTT
CDR3 protein: CASSLVEKSPLHF